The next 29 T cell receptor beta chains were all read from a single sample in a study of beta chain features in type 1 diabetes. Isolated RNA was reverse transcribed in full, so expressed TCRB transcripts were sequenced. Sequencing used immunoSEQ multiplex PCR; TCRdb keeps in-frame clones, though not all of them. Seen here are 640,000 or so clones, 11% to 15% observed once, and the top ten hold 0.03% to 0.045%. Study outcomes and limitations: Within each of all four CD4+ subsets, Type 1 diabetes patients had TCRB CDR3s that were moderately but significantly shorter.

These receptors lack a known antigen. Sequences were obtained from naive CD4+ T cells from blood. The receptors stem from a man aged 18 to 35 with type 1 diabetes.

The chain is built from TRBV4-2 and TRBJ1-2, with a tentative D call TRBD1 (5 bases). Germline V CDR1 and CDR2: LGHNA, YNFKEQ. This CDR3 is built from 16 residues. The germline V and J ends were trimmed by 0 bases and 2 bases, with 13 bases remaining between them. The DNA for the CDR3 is TGTGCCAGCAGCCAAGACCTCGGGACGGCCAACTATGGCTACACCTTC. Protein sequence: CASSQDLGTANYGYTF.

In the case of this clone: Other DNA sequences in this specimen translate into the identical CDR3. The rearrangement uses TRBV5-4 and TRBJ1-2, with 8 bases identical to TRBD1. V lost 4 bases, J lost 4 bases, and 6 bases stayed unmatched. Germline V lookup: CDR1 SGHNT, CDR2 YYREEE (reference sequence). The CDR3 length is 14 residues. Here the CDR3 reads CASSLGQGAYGYTF. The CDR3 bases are TGTGCCAGCAGCCTAGGACAGGGCGCCTATGGCTACACCTTC.

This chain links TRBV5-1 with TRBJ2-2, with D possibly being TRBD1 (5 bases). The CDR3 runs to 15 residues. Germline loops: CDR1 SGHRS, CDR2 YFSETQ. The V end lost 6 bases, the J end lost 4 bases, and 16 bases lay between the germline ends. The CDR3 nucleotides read TGCGCCAGCACAACTTTCAGGGTTGGCACCGGGGAGCTGTTTTTT. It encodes CASTTFRVGTGELFF.

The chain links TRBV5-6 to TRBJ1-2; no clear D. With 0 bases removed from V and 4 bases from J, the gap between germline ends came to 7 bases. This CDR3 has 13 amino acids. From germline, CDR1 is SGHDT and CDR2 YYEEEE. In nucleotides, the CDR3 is TGTGCCAGCAGCTTGGACAGCCTCTATGGCTACACCTTC. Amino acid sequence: CASSLDSLYGYTF. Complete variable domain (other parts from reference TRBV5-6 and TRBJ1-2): DAGVTQSPTHLIKTRGQQVTLRCSPKSGHDTVSWYQQALGQGPQFIFQYYEEEERQRGNFPDRFSGHQFPNYSSELNVNALLLGDSALYLCASSLDSLYGYTFGSGTRLTVV.

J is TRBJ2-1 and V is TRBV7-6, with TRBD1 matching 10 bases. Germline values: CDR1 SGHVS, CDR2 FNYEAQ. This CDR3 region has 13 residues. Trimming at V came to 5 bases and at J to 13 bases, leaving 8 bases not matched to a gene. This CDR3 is CASSRDRGSGQFF. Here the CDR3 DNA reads TGTGCCAGCAGCAGGGACAGGGGATCGGGACAGTTCTTC.

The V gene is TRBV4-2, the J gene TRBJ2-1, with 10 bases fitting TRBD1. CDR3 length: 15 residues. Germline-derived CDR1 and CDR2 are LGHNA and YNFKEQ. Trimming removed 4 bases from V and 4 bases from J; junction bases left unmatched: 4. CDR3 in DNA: TGTGCCAGCAGCCGACCGGGACAGGGGTACAATGAGCAGTTCTTC. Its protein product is CASSRPGQGYNEQFF.

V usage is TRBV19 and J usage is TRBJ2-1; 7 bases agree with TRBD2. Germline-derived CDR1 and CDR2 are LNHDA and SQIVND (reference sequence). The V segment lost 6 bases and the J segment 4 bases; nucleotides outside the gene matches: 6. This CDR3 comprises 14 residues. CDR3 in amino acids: CASRAGLGYNEQFF. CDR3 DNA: TGTGCCAGTAGAGCGGGGCTAGGGTACAATGAGCAGTTCTTC.

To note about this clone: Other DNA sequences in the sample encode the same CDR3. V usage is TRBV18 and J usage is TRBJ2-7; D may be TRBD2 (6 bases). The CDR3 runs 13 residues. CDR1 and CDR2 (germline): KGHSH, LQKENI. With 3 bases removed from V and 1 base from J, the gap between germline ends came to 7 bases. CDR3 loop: CASSPTSSYEQYF. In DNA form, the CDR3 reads TGTGCCAGCTCACCGACTAGTTCCTACGAGCAGTACTTC.

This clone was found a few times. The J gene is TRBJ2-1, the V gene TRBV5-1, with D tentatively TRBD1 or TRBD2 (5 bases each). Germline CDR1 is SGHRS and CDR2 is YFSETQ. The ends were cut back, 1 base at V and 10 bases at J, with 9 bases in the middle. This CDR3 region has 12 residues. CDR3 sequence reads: CASSLIGDEQFF. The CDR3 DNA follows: TGCGCCAGCAGCTTGATAGGGGACGAGCAGTTCTTC.

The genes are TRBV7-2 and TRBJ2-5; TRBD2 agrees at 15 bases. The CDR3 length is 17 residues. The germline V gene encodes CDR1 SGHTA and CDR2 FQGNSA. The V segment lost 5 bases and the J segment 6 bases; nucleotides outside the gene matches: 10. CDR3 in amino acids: CASSPGTSGRLGKTQYF. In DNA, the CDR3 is TGTGCCAGCAGCCCCGGGACTAGCGGGAGGTTAGGAAAGACCCAGTACTTC.

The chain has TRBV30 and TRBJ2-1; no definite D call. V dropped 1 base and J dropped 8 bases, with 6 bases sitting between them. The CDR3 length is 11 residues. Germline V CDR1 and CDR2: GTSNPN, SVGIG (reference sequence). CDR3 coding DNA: TGTGCCTGGAGTGGGTTCTATGAGCAGTTCTTC. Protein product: CAWSGFYEQFF.

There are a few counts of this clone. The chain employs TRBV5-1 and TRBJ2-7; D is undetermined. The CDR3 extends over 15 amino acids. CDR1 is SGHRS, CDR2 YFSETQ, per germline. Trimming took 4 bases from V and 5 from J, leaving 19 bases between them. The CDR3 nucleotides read TGCGCCAGCAGCCTTTACCCGGCGCTAGTCGACGAGCAGTACTTC. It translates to CASSLYPALVDEQYF.

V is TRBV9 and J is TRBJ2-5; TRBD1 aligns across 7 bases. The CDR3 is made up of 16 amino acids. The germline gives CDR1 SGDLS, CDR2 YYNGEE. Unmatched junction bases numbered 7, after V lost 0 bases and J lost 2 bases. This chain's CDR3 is CASSVAGQTFQETQYF. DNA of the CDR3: TGTGCCAGCAGCGTAGCGGGACAGACTTTTCAAGAGACCCAGTACTTC.

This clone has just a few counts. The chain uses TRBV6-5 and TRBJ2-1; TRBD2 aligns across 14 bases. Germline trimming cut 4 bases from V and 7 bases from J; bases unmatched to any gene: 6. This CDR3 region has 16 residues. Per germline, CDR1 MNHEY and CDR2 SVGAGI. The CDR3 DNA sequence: TGTGCCAGCAGTTCCCTCGGGACTAGCGGGAGTAATGAGCAGTTCTTC. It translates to CASSSLGTSGSNEQFF.

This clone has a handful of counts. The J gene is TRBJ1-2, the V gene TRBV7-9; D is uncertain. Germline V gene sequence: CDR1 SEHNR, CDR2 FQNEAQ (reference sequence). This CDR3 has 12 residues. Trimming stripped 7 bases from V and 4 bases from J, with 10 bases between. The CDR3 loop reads CASTASIYGYTF. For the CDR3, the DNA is TGTGCCAGCACGGCCAGTATCTATGGCTACACCTTC.

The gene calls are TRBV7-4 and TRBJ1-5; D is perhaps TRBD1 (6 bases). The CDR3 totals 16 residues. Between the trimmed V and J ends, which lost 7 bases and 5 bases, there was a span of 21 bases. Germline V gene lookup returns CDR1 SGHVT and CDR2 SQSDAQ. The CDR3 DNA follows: TGTGCCAGCACCCTTGGTCAGGGCAGGGGATATCAGCCCCAGCATTTT. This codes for CASTLGQGRGYQPQHF.

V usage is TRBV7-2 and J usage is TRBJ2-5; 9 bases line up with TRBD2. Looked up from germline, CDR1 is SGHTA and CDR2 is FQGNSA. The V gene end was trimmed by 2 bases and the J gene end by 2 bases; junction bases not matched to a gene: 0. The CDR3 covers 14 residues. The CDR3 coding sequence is TGTGCCAGCAGCTTACTAGCGGGGCAAGAGACCCAGTACTTC. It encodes CASSLLAGQETQYF. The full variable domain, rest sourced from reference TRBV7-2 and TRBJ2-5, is GAGVSQSPSNKVTEKGKDVELRCDPISGHTALYWYRQSLGQGLEFLIYFQGNSAPDKSGLPSDRFSAERTGGSVSTLTIQRTQQEDSAVYLCASSLLAGQETQYFGPGTRLLVL.

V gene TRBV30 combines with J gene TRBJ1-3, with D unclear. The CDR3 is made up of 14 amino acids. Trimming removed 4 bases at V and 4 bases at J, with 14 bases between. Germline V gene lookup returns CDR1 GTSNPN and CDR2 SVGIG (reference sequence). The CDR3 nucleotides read TGTGCCTGGAACCGCCGAGCGACGGGAAACACCATATATTTT. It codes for CAWNRRATGNTIYF.

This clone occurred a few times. The CDR3 DNA reads as TGTGCCAGCAGCCGCTTGGCAGGGGAAAAGGCCTACGAGCAGTACTTC. It yields the protein CASSRLAGEKAYEQYF. This chain connects TRBV4-2 to TRBJ2-7; tentative D call: TRBD1 (6 bases). The germline V gene encodes CDR1 LGHNA and CDR2 YNFKEQ. Trimming left V 4 bases short and J 2 bases short, with 18 bases between. The CDR3 is 16 amino acids.

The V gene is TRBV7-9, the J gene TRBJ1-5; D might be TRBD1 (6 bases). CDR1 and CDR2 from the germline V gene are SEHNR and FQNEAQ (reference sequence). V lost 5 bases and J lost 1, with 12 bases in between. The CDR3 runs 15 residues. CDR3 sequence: CASSTGQSSNQPQHF. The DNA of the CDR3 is TGTGCCAGCAGCACAGGACAGTCCAGCAATCAGCCCCAGCATTTT.

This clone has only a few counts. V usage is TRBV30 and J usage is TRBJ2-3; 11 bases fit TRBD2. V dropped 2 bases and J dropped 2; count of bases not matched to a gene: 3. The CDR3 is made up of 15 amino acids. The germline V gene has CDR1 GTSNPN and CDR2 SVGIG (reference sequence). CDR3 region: CAWSTSGGLTDTQYF. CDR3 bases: TGTGCCTGGAGTACTAGCGGGGGACTCACAGATACGCAGTATTTT.

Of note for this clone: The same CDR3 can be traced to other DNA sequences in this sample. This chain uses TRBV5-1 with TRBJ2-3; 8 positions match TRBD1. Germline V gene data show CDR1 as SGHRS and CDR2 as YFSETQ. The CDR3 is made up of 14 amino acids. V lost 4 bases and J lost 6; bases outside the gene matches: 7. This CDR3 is CASSPGQGADTQYF. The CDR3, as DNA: TGCGCCAGCAGCCCTGGACAGGGAGCGGATACGCAGTATTTT.

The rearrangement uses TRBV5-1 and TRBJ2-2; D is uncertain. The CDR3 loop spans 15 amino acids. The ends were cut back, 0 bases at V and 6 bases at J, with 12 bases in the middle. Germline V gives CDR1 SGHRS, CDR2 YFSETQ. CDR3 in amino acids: CASSLETYSSGELFF. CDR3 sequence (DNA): TGCGCCAGCAGCTTGGAGACTTACAGTTCCGGGGAGCTGTTTTTT.

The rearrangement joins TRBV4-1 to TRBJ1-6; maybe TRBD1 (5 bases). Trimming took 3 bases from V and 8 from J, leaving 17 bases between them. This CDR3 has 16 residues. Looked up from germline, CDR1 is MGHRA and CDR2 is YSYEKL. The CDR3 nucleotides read TGCGCCAGCAGCCACCCTGGGAGACAGACGGATTCACCCCTCCACTTT. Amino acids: CASSHPGRQTDSPLHF.

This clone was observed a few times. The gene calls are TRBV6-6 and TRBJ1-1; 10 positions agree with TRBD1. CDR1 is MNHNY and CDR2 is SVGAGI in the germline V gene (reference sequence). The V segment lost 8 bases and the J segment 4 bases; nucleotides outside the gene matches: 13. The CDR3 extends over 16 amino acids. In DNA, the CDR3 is TGTGCCAGCGCCCGGGACAGGGGTCTTGAGGGCACTGAAGCTTTCTTT. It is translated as CASARDRGLEGTEAFF.

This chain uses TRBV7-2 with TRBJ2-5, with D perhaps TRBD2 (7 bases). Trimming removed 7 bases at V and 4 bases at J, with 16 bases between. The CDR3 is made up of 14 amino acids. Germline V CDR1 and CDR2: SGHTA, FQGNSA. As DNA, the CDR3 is TGTGCCAGCACCCAGAAGGGGGGGCCAGAGACCCAGTACTTC. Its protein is CASTQKGGPETQYF.

The CDR3 nucleotides read TGTGCCAGCAGTTTTCATCGAGGGACTAGCGGGGCGCCCCGTCATGAGCAGTTCTTC. Amino acids: CASSFHRGTSGAPRHEQFF. The chain is built from TRBV28 and TRBJ2-1; 13 nucleotides line up with TRBD2. Germline lookup yields CDR1 MDHEN and CDR2 SYDVKM. V lost 3 bases, J lost 8 bases, and 16 bases stayed unmatched. This CDR3 contains 19 residues.

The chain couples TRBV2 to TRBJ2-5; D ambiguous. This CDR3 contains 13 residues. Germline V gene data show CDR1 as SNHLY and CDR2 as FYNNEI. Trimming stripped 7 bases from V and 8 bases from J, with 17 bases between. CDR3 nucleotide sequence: TGTGCCAGCACCGCTGCTGAGTTTACTACCCAGTACTTC. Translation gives CASTAAEFTTQYF.

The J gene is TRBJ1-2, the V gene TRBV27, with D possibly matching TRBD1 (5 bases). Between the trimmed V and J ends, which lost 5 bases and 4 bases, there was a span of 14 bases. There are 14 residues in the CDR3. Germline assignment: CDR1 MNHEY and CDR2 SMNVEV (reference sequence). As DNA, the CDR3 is TGTGCCAGCAGTCTCATTCCAGGGTTCTATGGCTACACCTTC. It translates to CASSLIPGFYGYTF.